This T cell receptor beta chain derives from a study of shared clonotypes between healthy human individuals. Study findings and constraints: Naive subsets, compared against memory subsets, generally had larger estimated richness values. The study found about 5% of naive CD4 clonotypes shared across several donors.

About this clone: Its specificity is unknown.

Looked up from germline, CDR1 is SGHTA and CDR2 is FQGNSA. The length of the CDR3 is 15 residues. The V and J ends lost 5 bases and 2 bases respectively, with 12 bases between them. Over several immunoSEQ plates, each subset's genomic DNA was distributed in even portions. Assay: immunoSEQ multiplex PCR; the TCRdb copy retains only in-frame clones and omits some. The sample lists over a million clones, around 76% seen once, with about 1.5% in the top ten. The TCR sequence derives from a man between 18 and 29 years old in good health. Material: memory CD4+ T cells sorted from blood. Subset meaning: CD45RA-negative fraction. The V and J genes are TRBV7-2 and TRBJ1-4; the D gene is possibly TRBD1 (5 bases). CDR3 residues: CASSLSGRTNEKLFF. CDR3 DNA: TGTGCCAGCAGCCTATCAGGGAGGACTAATGAAAAACTGTTTTTT.